The present T cell receptor (beta chain) was sequenced within a study of control samples from healthy donors and cancer patients. The CDR3 extends over 18 amino acids. Germline loops: CDR1 MRHNA, CDR2 SNTAGT. Trimming removed 0 bases at V and 3 bases at J, with 21 bases between. Sequenced by immunoSEQ multiplex PCR; TCRdb stores in-frame clones only, minus some. The table includes more than 95,000 clones, 85% to 90% detected once. Specimen: PBMCs. The clonotype originates from a woman aged 45-65 years with colorectal cancer. The chain uses TRBV6-4 and TRBJ2-7; perhaps TRBD1 as D (6 bases). DNA of the CDR3: TGTGCCAGCAGTGACTCGAGATTACCCACAGGGAACGGCTACGAGCAGTACTTC. Amino acid sequence: CASSDSRLPTGNGYEQYF.